Presented here are 29 T cell receptor beta chains from one specimen sequenced in a study of cytomegalovirus exposure and HLA in healthy donors. The study ran its PCR with 60 Vbeta and 13 Jbeta primers. The assay was immunoSEQ multiplex PCR, and TCRdb's table has in-frame clones only and misses some. Of 170,000 or so clones listed, roughly three quarters are singletons. The specimen was PBMCs. Every receptor here comes from a woman between 50 and 59 years old in good health and CMV-seropositive.

This rearrangement joins TRBV4-1 to TRBJ2-7; 8 positions agree with TRBD1. The V and J ends lost 6 bases and 4 bases, in that order; junction bases with no gene match: 11. Germline V gene data show CDR1 as MGHRA and CDR2 as YSYEKL. The CDR3 is made up of 15 amino acids. The CDR3 bases are TGCGCCAGCAGAGCCTTCGGACAGGGAAAGTACGAGCAGTACTTC. It yields the protein CASRAFGQGKYEQYF.

The CDR3 region has the DNA TGTGCCAGCAGCTTCGGGACAGGGGCGGTGAACACTGAAGCTTTCTTT. Protein sequence: CASSFGTGAVNTEAFF. This rearrangement joins TRBV7-9 to TRBJ1-1; 10 bases are a match to TRBD1. V dropped 3 bases and J dropped 0; count of bases not matched to a gene: 4. Germline CDR1 is SEHNR and CDR2 is FQNEAQ (reference sequence). This CDR3 is built from 16 residues.

This sequence joins TRBV6-5 and TRBJ2-3, with 8 bases aligning to TRBD1. Germline CDR1 reads MNHEY; CDR2 reads SVGAGI. This CDR3 is built from 14 residues. V trimming: 1 base; J trimming: 10 bases; junction bases outside the gene matches: 7. The CDR3 nucleotides are TGTGCCAGCAGTTACTACCAGACAGGGGAGGCGCAGTATTTT. Amino acid sequence: CASSYYQTGEAQYF.

V is TRBV9 and J is TRBJ2-5; 8 nucleotides line up with TRBD2. The germline gives CDR1 SGDLS, CDR2 YYNGEE. This CDR3 has 16 amino acids. V lost 3 bases to trimming and J lost 2 bases; unmatched junction nucleotides: 9. The CDR3 DNA is TGTGCCAGCAGCGGCTCGTTAGCGGGAATACAAGAGACCCAGTACTTC. It translates to CASSGSLAGIQETQYF.

The rearrangement joins TRBV10-3 to TRBJ2-7; weak D call: TRBD1 (6 bases). V gave up 4 bases and J gave up 1 base, with 14 bases separating them. This CDR3 is built from 15 residues. Germline-derived CDR1 and CDR2 are ENHRY and SYGVKD. The CDR3 spells CAISASRGASYEQYF. In DNA, the CDR3 is TGTGCCATCAGTGCTTCCAGGGGCGCATCCTACGAGCAGTACTTC.

The CDR3 coding sequence is TGTGCCTGGAGTGTACAGGGGGCCGGGGAAAAACTGTTTTTT. Translated: CAWSVQGAGEKLFF. V gene TRBV30 combines with J gene TRBJ1-4; TRBD1 matches 9 bases. Trimming at V came to 0 bases and at J to 8 bases, leaving 4 bases not matched to a gene. The germline V gene has CDR1 GTSNPN and CDR2 SVGIG (reference sequence). The CDR3 is made up of 14 amino acids.

The rearrangement joins TRBV4-2 to TRBJ2-3, with TRBD1 matching 9 bases. This CDR3 comprises 16 residues. Germline V lookup: CDR1 LGHNA, CDR2 YNFKEQ. Unmatched junction bases numbered 7, after V lost 4 bases and J lost 2 bases. In DNA form, the CDR3 reads TGTGCCAGCAGCCCGCAGACAGGGGGAATCACAGATACGCAGTATTTT. This codes for CASSPQTGGITDTQYF.

The chain carries TRBV11-3 and TRBJ2-5, with D possibly TRBD1 on 6 matching bases. The germline CDR1 and CDR2 sequences are SGHNT and YENEEA. The CDR3 length is 15 residues. Trimming took off 1 base at V and 3 bases at J, with 12 bases between the two ends. The CDR3 bases are TGTGCCAGCAGCTTAGTTTGGGGGCGCGAAGAGACCCAGTACTTC. It specifies CASSLVWGREETQYF.

The V call is TRBV30, the J call TRBJ2-3, with TRBD2 identical over 8 bases. With V trimmed by 3 bases and J by 9 bases, 8 bases remained unmatched. The CDR3 sequence is 13 residues long. CDR1 is GTSNPN, CDR2 SVGIG, per germline (reference sequence). In DNA form, the CDR3 reads TGTGCCTGGAGAACAAGAGCGGGGGAAACGCAGTATTTT. This gives the protein CAWRTRAGETQYF.

This sequence joins TRBV6-4 and TRBJ2-3; D may be TRBD2 (6 bases). The CDR3 sequence is 14 residues long. Trimming removed 3 bases from V and 0 bases from J, with 7 bases in between. The germline CDR1 and CDR2 sequences are MRHNA and SNTAGT. This CDR3 reads CASSESGSTDTQYF. In nucleotides, the CDR3 is TGTGCCAGCAGTGAAAGCGGGAGCACAGATACGCAGTATTTT.

The sample holds one count of this clone. This chain uses TRBV6-5 with TRBJ2-1; no clear D. Trimming removed 6 bases at V and 6 bases at J, with 15 bases between. The CDR3 is made up of 14 amino acids. Germline values: CDR1 MNHEY, CDR2 SVGAGI. This CDR3 is CASSPWPFGNEQFF. CDR3 in DNA: TGTGCCAGCAGCCCTTGGCCCTTTGGCAATGAGCAGTTCTTC.

The chain recombines TRBV30 with TRBJ2-7, with TRBD2 as a possible D gene (6 bases). Trimming cost V 4 bases and J 2 bases, with 15 bases left between them. The length of the CDR3 is 14 residues. CDR1 and CDR2 (germline): GTSNPN, SVGIG (reference sequence). The DNA of the CDR3 is TGTGCCTGGACCTTGGCGGGGCTCGCCTACGAGCAGTACTTC. Protein product: CAWTLAGLAYEQYF.

Comments on this clone: At one end the junction does not follow the germline gene, possibly because of a read error. This rearrangement joins TRBV19 to TRBJ1-5; 9 bases fit TRBD1. Germline values: CDR1 LNHDA, CDR2 SQIVND (reference sequence). The CDR3 covers 15 residues. In DNA form, the CDR3 reads TGTGCCAGCCGTCCCCAACAGGGGGCCCATCATCCCCAGCATTTT. It translates to CASRPQQGAHHPQHF.

Remarks on this clone: This CDR3 is also generated by other DNA sequences in the sample. The genes are TRBV9 and TRBJ1-2; TRBD1 matches at 8 bases. V was clipped by 2 bases and J by 7 bases; unmatched bases: 4. The CDR3 spans 13 residues. The germline CDR1 and CDR2 sequences are SGDLS and YYNGEE. CDR3 in DNA: TGTGCCAGCAGCGTTGGACAGGGAGGTGGCTACACCTTC. This translates into CASSVGQGGGYTF.

The chain joins TRBV7-9 to TRBJ1-1; D is unclear. The V gene lost 10 bases and the J gene lost 2 bases, with 14 bases spanning the gap. The CDR3 runs to 13 residues. CDR1 and CDR2 (germline): SEHNR, FQNEAQ (reference sequence). The CDR3 loop is CATNIEGNTEAFF. CDR3 coding DNA: TGTGCCACCAACATTGAGGGAAACACTGAAGCTTTCTTT.

The chain links TRBV19 to TRBJ1-2; possible D gene TRBD1, 5 bases. Germline assignment: CDR1 LNHDA and CDR2 SQIVND (reference sequence). The CDR3 totals 16 residues. Deletions cut 6 bases from V and 4 bases from J, with 21 bases between. CDR3 DNA: TGTGCCAGTAGCGTTACTTACCGCGGGGGGATCTATGGCTACACCTTC. This gives the protein CASSVTYRGGIYGYTF. Looking up the rest from reference TRBV19 and TRBJ1-2 gives the full variable domain: DGGITQSPKYLFRKEGQNVTLSCEQNLNHDAMYWYRQDPGQGLRLIYYSQIVNDFQKGDIAEGYSVSREKKESFPLTVTSAQKNPTAFYLCASSVTYRGGIYGYTFGSGTRLTVV.

The rearrangement links TRBV5-4 to TRBJ1-1; D not resolved. The CDR3 is 14 amino acids. Per germline, CDR1 SGHNT and CDR2 YYREEE (reference sequence). Trimming pared 5 bases from V and 0 bases from J, leaving 11 bases between. The CDR3 sequence is CASSSTAVNTEAFF. Here the CDR3 DNA reads TGTGCCAGCAGTTCCACAGCGGTGAACACTGAAGCTTTCTTT.

This clone is a singleton in its sample. The V gene is TRBV28, the J gene TRBJ1-1; no definite D call. CDR1 is MDHEN and CDR2 is SYDVKM in the germline V gene. Trimming stripped 5 bases from V and 4 bases from J, with 5 bases between. The CDR3 contains 11 residues. The CDR3 DNA reads as TGTGCCAGCAGTGAGGGCACTGAAGCTTTCTTT. Residues: CASSEGTEAFF.

The rearrangement uses TRBV11-2 and TRBJ2-6; 7 bases line up with TRBD1. This CDR3 spans 17 amino acids. V dropped 2 bases and J dropped 5; count of bases not matched to a gene: 9. CDR1 and CDR2 from the germline V gene are SGHAT and FQNNGV. CDR3 sequence: CASSLTGAVFRANVLTF. The CDR3 coding sequence is TGTGCCAGCAGCTTAACAGGGGCAGTCTTCAGGGCCAACGTCCTGACTTTC.

This clone came up a few times. This sequence joins TRBV7-3 and TRBJ2-1; a possible D gene is TRBD1 (5 bases). The V end lost 2 bases, the J end lost 5 bases, and 13 bases lay between the germline ends. The germline gives CDR1 SGHTA, CDR2 FQGTGA. The CDR3 has 15 amino acids. The CDR3 DNA reads TGTGCCAGCAGCTTATTTGGGGCAGTGAACAATGAGCAGTTCTTC. Residues: CASSLFGAVNNEQFF.

The genes are TRBV7-3 and TRBJ1-2, with 7 bases identical to TRBD1. V dropped 5 bases and J dropped 4; count of bases not matched to a gene: 4. From germline, CDR1 is SGHTA and CDR2 FQGTGA. This CDR3 has 13 residues. This CDR3 is CASSPQGGYGYTF. The DNA of the CDR3 is TGTGCCAGCAGCCCTCAGGGGGGCTATGGCTACACCTTC. The full variable domain, in which reference TRBV7-3 and TRBJ1-2 provide the parts outside the CDR3, is GAGVSQTPSNKVTEKGKYVELRCDPISGHTALYWYRQSLGQGPEFLIYFQGTGAADDSGLPNDRFFAVRPEGSVSTLKIQRTERGDSAVYLCASSPQGGYGYTFGSGTRLTVV.

The chain joins TRBV11-2 to TRBJ2-5, with D possibly TRBD2 on 5 matching bases. The CDR3 consists of 15 residues. Trimming removed 2 bases from V and 2 bases from J, with 12 bases in between. The germline V gene has CDR1 SGHAT and CDR2 FQNNGV. CDR3 amino acids: CASSLSGTSQETQYF. For the CDR3, the DNA is TGTGCCAGCAGCTTAAGCGGAACCTCACAAGAGACCCAGTACTTC.

This clone came up a few times. V gene TRBV6-6 combines with J gene TRBJ1-2; no reliable D call. There are 13 residues in the CDR3. Per the germline V gene, CDR1 is MNHNY and CDR2 is SVGAGI (reference sequence). V was trimmed by 2 bases and J by 2 bases, leaving 6 bases between them. The CDR3 reads CASSYGLNYGYTF. Written as DNA, the CDR3 is TGTGCCAGCAGTTACGGACTGAACTATGGCTACACCTTC.

The rearrangement uses TRBV10-1 and TRBJ2-1; 9 positions agree with TRBD2. The germline V gene has CDR1 WNHNN and CDR2 SYGVQD (reference sequence). This CDR3 spans 16 amino acids. Trimming cost V 2 bases and J 4 bases; bases outside gene matches: 6. The CDR3 loop is CASSELSGGFYNEQFF. The CDR3 nucleotides are TGCGCCAGCAGTGAGCTTAGCGGGGGATTTTACAATGAGCAGTTCTTC.

The table lists this clone with a count of one. V and J are TRBV27 and TRBJ1-5; the D gene is possibly TRBD1 (6 bases). V lost 2 bases, J lost 7 bases, and 12 bases lay in between. The CDR3 is 14 residues long. Germline loops: CDR1 MNHEY, CDR2 SMNVEV (reference sequence). The CDR3 DNA is TGTGCCAGCAGTTTACAGGGGATGGGCCAGCCCCAGCATTTT. Encoded protein: CASSLQGMGQPQHF.

J is TRBJ1-6 and V is TRBV7-3; 7 nucleotides line up with TRBD1. CDR1 SGHTA and CDR2 FQGTGA come from the germline V gene. This CDR3 is 14 amino acids long. Trimming removed 1 base from V and 7 bases from J; junction bases left unmatched: 1. The CDR3 bases are TGTGCCAGCAGCTTAAACAGGGGAAATTCACCCCTCCACTTT. This sequence encodes CASSLNRGNSPLHF.

This clone came up a few times. The CDR3 coding sequence is TGTGCCAGCAGTTTCCCGCGGGGACAGGGGGACTATGGCTACACCTTC. Its protein is CASSFPRGQGDYGYTF. The V call is TRBV11-2, the J call TRBJ1-2; 11 bases match TRBD1. The CDR3 is 16 residues long. CDR1 and CDR2 (germline): SGHAT, FQNNGV. Losses at the gene ends were 6 bases for V and 3 bases for J; bases not matched to a gene: 9. Filled out from reference TRBV11-2 and TRBJ1-2, the complete variable domain reads EAGVAQSPRYKIIEKRQSVAFWCNPISGHATLYWYQQILGQGPKLLIQFQNNGVVDDSQLPKDRFSAERLKGVDSTLKIQPAKLEDSAVYLCASSFPRGQGDYGYTFGSGTRLTVV.

The J gene is TRBJ2-7, the V gene TRBV6-5; possible D gene TRBD1, 5 bases. The ends were cut back, 6 bases at V and 2 bases at J, with 14 bases in the middle. The CDR3 length is 14 residues. Germline V gene lookup returns CDR1 MNHEY and CDR2 SVGAGI. In DNA form, the CDR3 reads TGTGCCAGCAGGGGCCGTCGACAGACCTACGAGCAGTACTTC. Its translation: CASRGRRQTYEQYF.

The chain links TRBV15 to TRBJ2-1; 12 nucleotides agree with TRBD2. From germline, CDR1 is LNHNV and CDR2 YYDKDF (reference sequence). The ends lost 2 bases at V and 7 bases at J; junction bases unmatched: 3. This CDR3 is 15 amino acids long. The CDR3 DNA sequence: TGTGCCACCAGCAGACTAGCGGGGGGGTTTAATGAGCAGTTCTTC. It yields the protein CATSRLAGGFNEQFF.